The T cell receptor beta chain under discussion was sequenced for a study of cytomegalovirus exposure and HLA in healthy donors. Trimming pared 3 bases from V and 6 bases from J, leaving 12 bases between. CDR1 and CDR2 from the germline V gene are SQVTM and ANQGSEA. The CDR3 has 13 amino acids. The PCR employed 60 Vbeta primers together with 13 Jbeta primers. Only in-frame clones appear in the TCRdb table, and some are missing; sequencing was by immunoSEQ multiplex PCR. The sample contains about 220,000 clones, approximately 79% of which appear only once. This clone was picked up a small number of times.

This chain joins TRBV29-1 and TRBJ2-1, with D possibly being TRBD1 (5 bases). The specimen sequenced was PBMCs. The receptor's source is a male donor in good health and CMV-seronegative. The CDR3 DNA is TGCAGCGTTGATGTCCAGGGCGTCAATGAGCAGTTCTTC. Protein product: CSVDVQGVNEQFF.